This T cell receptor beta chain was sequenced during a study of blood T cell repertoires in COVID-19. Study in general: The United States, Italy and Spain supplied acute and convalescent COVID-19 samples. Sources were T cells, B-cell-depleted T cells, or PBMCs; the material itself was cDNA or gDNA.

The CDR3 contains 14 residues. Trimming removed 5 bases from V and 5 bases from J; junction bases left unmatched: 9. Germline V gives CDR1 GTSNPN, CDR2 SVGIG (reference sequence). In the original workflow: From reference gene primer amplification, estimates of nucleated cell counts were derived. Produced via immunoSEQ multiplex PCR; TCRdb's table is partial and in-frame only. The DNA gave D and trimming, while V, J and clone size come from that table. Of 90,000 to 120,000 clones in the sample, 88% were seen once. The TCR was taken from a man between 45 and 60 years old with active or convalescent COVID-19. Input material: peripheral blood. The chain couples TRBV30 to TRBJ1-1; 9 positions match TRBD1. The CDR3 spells CAWSPTGGGTEAFF. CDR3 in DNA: TGTGCCTGGTCACCAACAGGGGGCGGAACTGAAGCTTTCTTT. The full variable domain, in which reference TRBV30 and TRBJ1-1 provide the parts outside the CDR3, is SQTIHQWPATLVQPVGSPLSLECTVEGTSNPNLYWYRQAAGRGLQLLFYSVGIGQISSEVPQNLSASRPQDRQFILSSKKLLLSDSGFYLCAWSPTGGGTEAFFGQGTRLTVV.